This is a list of T cell receptor beta chains from one sample in a study of blood T cell repertoires in COVID-19. Only in-frame clones appear in the TCRdb table, and some are missing; sequencing was by immunoSEQ multiplex PCR. The sample consists of 50,000 to 70,000 clones, about nine tenths of them appearing once. Sequencing was carried out using peripheral blood. Source of these receptors: a woman aged 70-85 years with active COVID-19. CDR3s include the opening cysteine and the closing phenylalanine or tryptophan. The D gene is left open where the match is weak. Only some rows state a clone size, as once, few, many or a class for expanded clones.

v_gene	d_gene	len	abundance	j_gene	CDR3nt	CDR3aa
TRBV28	TRBD1	17	-	TRBJ1-4	TGTGCCAGCAGTGGCCGGGACAGGGGGCCATTATTTGAAAAACTGTTTTTT	CASSGRDRGPLFEKLFF
TRBV24-1	TRBD1	12	-	TRBJ2-3	TGTGCCACCAGTGACCGGGACAGGGGCCAGTATTTT	CATSDRDRGQYF
TRBV19	-	13	-	TRBJ2-3	TGTGCCAGTAGTATGCGTTTTAAAGATACGCAGTATTTT	CASSMRFKDTQYF
TRBV7-9	TRBD1	15	-	TRBJ2-7	TGTGCCAGCAGCTGGTGGACAGGGGCGGCCTACGAGCAGTACTTC	CASSWWTGAAYEQYF
TRBV28	TRBD2	12	-	TRBJ2-5	TGTGCCAGCAGTCCCGGACTAGCGGGAATCTACTTC	CASSPGLAGIYF
TRBV6-5	TRBD1	15	-	TRBJ2-1	TGTGCCAGCAGTCCGACAGGGTTCCCCTACAATGAGCAGTTCTTC	CASSPTGFPYNEQFF
TRBV10-3	-	16	-	TRBJ2-7	TGTGCCATCAGTGAGTCGAGCCAGGGCAGGGATGACGAGCAGTACTTC	CAISESSQGRDDEQYF
TRBV5-6	TRBD1	15	-	TRBJ1-1	TGTGCCAGCAGCACCAACAGGGGGCGGGCCTGGGAAGCTTTCTTT	CASSTNRGRAWEAFF
TRBV6-2/TRBV6-3	TRBD1	16	few	TRBJ1-2	TGTGCCAGCAGTTACACCGGGACAGGGGGCATCTATGGCTACACCTTC	CASSYTGTGGIYGYTF
TRBV29-1	-	12	-	TRBJ1-1	TGCAGCGTATTCAGGGGCCCTGAGGCCGCTTTCTTT	CSVFRGPEAAFF
TRBV28	-	16	-	TRBJ2-1	TGTGCCAGCTCTGTCTATCAGGGTGGCTCCTACAATGAGCAGTTCTTC	CASSVYQGGSYNEQFF
TRBV10-3	-	16	-	TRBJ1-1	TGTGCCATCAGTGAGTCGTTGACAGAAGGAAACACTGAAGCTTTCTTT	CAISESLTEGNTEAFF
TRBV7-9	-	14	few	TRBJ1-6	TGTGCCAGCAGCTTACGGGACACTAATTCACCCCTCCACTTT	CASSLRDTNSPLHF